The clone carrying this T cell receptor (beta chain) was seen only a few times. Its matching antigen is unknown. This sample was taken from a study of early T cells in non-severe SARS-CoV-2 infection. Study in general: Investigators sequenced bulk RNA drawn from unsorted whole blood, and chains remained unpaired. Findings and caveats of the study: Clonotype matching in VDJdb favored anti-spike CD8 responses and did not capture private and CD4 specificities.

Germline V lookup: CDR1 MDHEN, CDR2 SYDVKM. CDR3 length: 15 amino acids. V was shortened by 5 bases and J by 11 bases, with 23 bases between the two germline ends. Separate cDNA molecules each had unique molecular identifiers attached to them. MiXCR, applied by TCRdb to the 5' RACE reads, yields one record per CDR3 protein. This sample has 40,000 to 55,000 distinct CDR3 sequences, with around 10% found just once. The receptor's source is an adult who was a healthcare worker with PCR-confirmed SARS-CoV-2 infection or an uninfected control (not recorded which). Material: whole blood. V is TRBV28 and J is TRBJ2-3; perhaps TRBD1 as D (6 bases). The CDR3 reads CASSGGLTWLAWQYF. CDR3 in DNA: TGTGCCAGCAGTGGGGGCCTAACTTGGCTCGCTTGGCAGTATTTT.